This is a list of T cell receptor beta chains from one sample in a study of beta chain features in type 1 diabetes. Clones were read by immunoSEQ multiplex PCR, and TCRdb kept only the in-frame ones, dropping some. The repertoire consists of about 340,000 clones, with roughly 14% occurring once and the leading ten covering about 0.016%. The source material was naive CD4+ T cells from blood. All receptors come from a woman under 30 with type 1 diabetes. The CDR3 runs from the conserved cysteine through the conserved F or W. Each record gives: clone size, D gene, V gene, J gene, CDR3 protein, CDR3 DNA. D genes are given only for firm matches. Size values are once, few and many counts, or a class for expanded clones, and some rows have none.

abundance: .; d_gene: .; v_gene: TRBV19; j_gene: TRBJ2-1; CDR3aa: CASSILPGDNEQFF; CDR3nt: TGTGCCAGTAGTATACTCCCAGGGGACAATGAGCAGTTCTTC
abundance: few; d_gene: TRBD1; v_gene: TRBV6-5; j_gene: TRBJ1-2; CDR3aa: CASSYTTGGHGYTF; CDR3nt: TGTGCCAGCAGTTACACGACAGGGGGACATGGCTACACCTTC
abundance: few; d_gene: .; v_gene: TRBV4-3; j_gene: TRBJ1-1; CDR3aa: CASSQFYGTPGTEAFF; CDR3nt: TGCGCCAGCAGCCAATTCTATGGCACGCCGGGCACTGAAGCTTTCTTT
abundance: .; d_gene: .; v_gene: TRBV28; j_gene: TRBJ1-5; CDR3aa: CASSLVGGGKIRQPQHF; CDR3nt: TGTGCCAGCAGTTTAGTGGGGGGAGGTAAGATCAGGCAGCCCCAGCATTTT
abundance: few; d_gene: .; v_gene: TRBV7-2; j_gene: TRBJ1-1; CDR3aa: CASSLLLTEAFF; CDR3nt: TGTGCCAGCAGCTTACTCCTCACTGAAGCTTTCTTT
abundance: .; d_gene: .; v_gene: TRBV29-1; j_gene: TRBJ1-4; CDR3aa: CILEKLFF; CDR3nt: TGCATCCTTGAAAAACTGTTTTTT
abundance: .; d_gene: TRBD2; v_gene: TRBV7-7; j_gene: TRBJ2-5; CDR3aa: CASSARLAAQETQYF; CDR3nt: TGTGCCAGCAGCGCAAGACTAGCGGCACAAGAGACCCAGTACTTC
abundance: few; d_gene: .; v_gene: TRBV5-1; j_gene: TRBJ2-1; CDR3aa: CASSFLAYGEQFF; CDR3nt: TGCGCCAGCAGCTTTCTAGCGTACGGTGAGCAGTTCTTC
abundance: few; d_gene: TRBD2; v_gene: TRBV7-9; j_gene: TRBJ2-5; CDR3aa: CASTAGGVRETQYF; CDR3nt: TGTGCCAGCACCGCGGGAGGCGTTCGGGAGACCCAGTACTTC
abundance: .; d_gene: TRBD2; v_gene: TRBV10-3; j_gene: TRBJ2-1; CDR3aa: CAISEGVAGPLGFF; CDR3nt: TGTGCCATCAGTGAGGGGGTAGCGGGACCCCTTGGGTTCTTC
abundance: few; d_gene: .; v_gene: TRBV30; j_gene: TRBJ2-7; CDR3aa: CAWRLRAGAGEQYF; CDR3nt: TGTGCCTGGAGATTAAGGGCAGGCGCGGGCGAGCAGTACTTC
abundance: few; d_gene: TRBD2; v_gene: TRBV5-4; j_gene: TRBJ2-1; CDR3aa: CASSLLKGLGRDEQFF; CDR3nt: TGTGCCAGCAGCTTGCTGAAAGGTCTAGGGAGGGATGAGCAGTTCTTC
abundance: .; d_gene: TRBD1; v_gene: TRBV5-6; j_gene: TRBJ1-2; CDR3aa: CASSPRDRVVGYTF; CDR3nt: TGTGCCAGCAGCCCCCGGGACAGGGTTGTTGGCTACACCTTC
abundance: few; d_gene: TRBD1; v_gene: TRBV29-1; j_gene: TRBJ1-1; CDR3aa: CSVWTGVEAFF; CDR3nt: TGCAGCGTCTGGACAGGGGTTGAAGCTTTCTTT
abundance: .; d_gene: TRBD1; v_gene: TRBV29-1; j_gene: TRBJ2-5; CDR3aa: CSVGQTQETQYF; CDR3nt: TGCAGCGTGGGACAGACCCAAGAGACCCAGTACTTC